This entry features one TCR beta chain sequence. This clone was recorded a few times. Its cognate antigen has yet to be identified. No base-level quality is on record; no much larger clone is a single base apart. The sample is drawn from a study of a mutant IDH1 vaccine in newly diagnosed glioma (dated by TCRdb to the early 2020s). Regarding the complete study: Vaccination was initiated 4-6 weeks after radiotherapy alone, or concurrently with temozolomide cycles in the chemotherapy-containing groups. Prior to enrollment, standard therapy consisting of radiotherapy alone, temozolomide alone, or radiochemotherapy with temozolomide had been administered to patients, with the combination being received by most patients. Of the approximately 33 treated patients, approximately 62% were male and around 40% were female, and the mean age was roughly 38 years. For exploratory analyses, about two dozen treated patients had longitudinal TCRB deep sequencing done wherever samples were available. Peripheral blood was drawn at six visits: V03 (baseline), V05, V07, V10, V12 and V13. Visit V12 was the week-35 safety follow-up and visit V13 was the week-47 end of study. The investigation overall reported the following: Selection of PBMC samples for TCRB deep sequencing was based on availability. Across multiple MHC alleles, vaccine-induced immune responses were seen in more than 80% of patients. It was noted by the authors that analyses of patient blood samples could not be reproduced owing to sample limitations. No apparent relationship was observed between pseudoprogression and alterations in the top peripheral T cell clonotypes detected by TCRB sequencing.

Sample time point, as interpreted from the label and publication: week 35, safety follow-up. Every vaccine dose consisted of 300 ug of a 20-mer mutant IDH1 peptide in Montanide, administered subcutaneously together with topical imiquimod. Patients were given eight vaccinations, in weeks 1, 3, 5, 7, 11, 15, 19 and 23, which matched visits V03 through V10. The donors had newly diagnosed IDH1-mutant astrocytomas of WHO grade 3 or 4 that showed loss of nuclear ATRX. The samples were drawn from NOA16, a multicentre, single-arm, open-label phase I trial in Germany that tested a mutant IDH1 peptide vaccine in humans for the first time. Genomic DNA for TCRB sequencing was isolated from EDTA blood with the DNeasy Blood and Tissue Kit. The CDR3 sequence holds 16 residues, the cysteine and phenylalanine included. Only the CDR3 DNA is retained, 48 bases long and in frame from the first base. V ends up 0 bases short and J 3 bases short, with an unmatched junction base count of 2. Based on the germline V gene, the CDR1 and CDR2 sequences are MRHNA and SNTAGT.

The method behind the library was the immunoSEQ multiplex PCR assay. The hsTCRB Kit was used according to the manufacturer's protocol to amplify rearranged TCR beta chain sequences. TCRB libraries were sequenced on an Illumina MiSeq. Concerning the study's data processing: The kit vendor's proprietary platform handled demultiplexing, trimming and gene mapping. The table comes from immuneACCESS by way of TCRdb, which keeps in-frame sequences with V and J called. Part of the clones is missing from these tables; in studies checked, under half for an unresolved V gene and the rest for unknown reasons. V, J and clone size are taken as reported in that table, and D and trimming were inferred from the DNA itself. A total of 45,000 to 55,000 clones appear in this sample, 76% of them only once. Jointly, the top ten make up more than 10% of the sample.

The V and J segments used are TRBV6-4 and TRBJ2-1, with 10 central nucleotides matching TRBD2. The sequence was collected from a middle-aged man with glioma. Specimen: PBMCs, collected from a glioma patient whose treatment included an IDH1 peptide vaccine. The CDR3 reads as follows: CASSDSGTSDYNEQFF. At the DNA level, the sequence is TGTGCCAGCAGTGACTCGGGGACTAGCGACTACAATGAGCAGTTCTTC.